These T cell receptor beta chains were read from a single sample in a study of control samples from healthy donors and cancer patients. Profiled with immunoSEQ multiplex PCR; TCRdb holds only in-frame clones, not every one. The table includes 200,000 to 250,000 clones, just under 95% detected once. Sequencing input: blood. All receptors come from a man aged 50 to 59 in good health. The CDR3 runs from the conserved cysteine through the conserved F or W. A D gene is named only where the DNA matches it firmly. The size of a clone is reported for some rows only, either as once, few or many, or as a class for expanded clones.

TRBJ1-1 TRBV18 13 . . CASLLDRNTEAFF TGTGCCAGCTTACTTGACAGGAACACTGAAGCTTTCTTT
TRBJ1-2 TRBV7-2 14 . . CASSLSPGSGGYTF TGTGCCAGCAGCTTGTCCCCAGGGTCCGGTGGCTACACCTTC
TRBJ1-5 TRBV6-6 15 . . CASSRTTDSNQPQHF TGTGCCAGCAGTCGGACGACCGATAGCAATCAGCCCCAGCATTTT
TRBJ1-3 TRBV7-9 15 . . CASSFSGTYGNTIYF TGTGCCAGCAGCTTTTCCGGGACATATGGAAACACCATATATTTT
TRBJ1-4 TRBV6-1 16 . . CASSDQGQGSFGKLFF TGTGCCAGCAGTGACCAGGGGCAGGGTTCGTTTGGAAAACTGTTTTTT
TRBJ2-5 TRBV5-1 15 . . CASSLGRGVSETQYF TGCGCCAGCAGCTTGGGGAGAGGGGTGTCGGAGACCCAGTACTTC
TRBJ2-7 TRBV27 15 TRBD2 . CASSLAPGTRHEQYF TGTGCCAGCAGTTTAGCACCCGGGACTAGGCATGAGCAGTACTTC
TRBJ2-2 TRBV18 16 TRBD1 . CASPEPGQANTGELFF TGTGCCAGCCCAGAACCGGGACAGGCCAACACCGGGGAGCTGTTTTTT
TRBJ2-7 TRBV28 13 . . CASSFADPGEQYF TGTGCCAGCAGCTTTGCCGATCCGGGGGAGCAGTACTTC
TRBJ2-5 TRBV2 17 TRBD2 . CASTSPGAGTIRETQYF TGTGCCAGCACCTCCCCGGGAGCTGGGACTATCCGCGAGACCCAGTACTTC
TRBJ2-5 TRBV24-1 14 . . CATSDSTGAWTQYF TGTGCCACCAGTGATTCGACTGGGGCGTGGACCCAGTACTTC
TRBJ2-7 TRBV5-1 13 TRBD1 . CASSLGQGDEQYF TGCGCCAGCAGCTTGGGCCAGGGGGACGAGCAGTACTTC
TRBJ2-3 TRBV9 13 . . CASSAIGYDTQYF TGTGCCAGCAGCGCGATCGGTTATGATACGCAGTATTTT
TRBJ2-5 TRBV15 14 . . CATSRGGDGETQYF TGTGCCACCAGCAGAGGGGGTGATGGGGAGACCCAGTACTTC
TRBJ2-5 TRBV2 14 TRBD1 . CATSPGQGGETQYF TGTGCCACCTCGCCGGGACAGGGTGGAGAGACCCAGTACTTC
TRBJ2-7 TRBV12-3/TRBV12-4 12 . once CASSIRGYEQYF TGTGCCAGCAGTATCAGGGGTTACGAGCAGTACTTC
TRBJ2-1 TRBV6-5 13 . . CASSLDGTPKQFF TGTGCCAGCAGCTTAGACGGGACACCAAAGCAGTTCTTC
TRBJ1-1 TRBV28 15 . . CASSYIEGVNTEAFF TGTGCCAGCAGTTATATCGAGGGGGTGAACACTGAAGCTTTCTTT
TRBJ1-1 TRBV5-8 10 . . CASPNTEAFF TGTGCCAGCCCGAACACTGAAGCTTTCTTT
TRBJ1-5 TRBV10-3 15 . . CAISESKGNYQPQHF TGTGCCATCAGTGAGTCAAAGGGTAATTATCAGCCCCAGCATTTT
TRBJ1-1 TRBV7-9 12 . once CASSLDRTEAFF TGTGCCAGCAGTTTAGACAGGACTGAAGCTTTCTTT
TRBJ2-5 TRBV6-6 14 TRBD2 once CASSILPGGETQYF TGTGCCAGCTCCATCCTTCCCGGGGGGGAGACCCAGTACTTC
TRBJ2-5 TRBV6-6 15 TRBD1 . CASSYRDRGKETQYF TGTGCCAGCAGTTACAGGGACAGGGGGAAAGAGACCCAGTACTTC
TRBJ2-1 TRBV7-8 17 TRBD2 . CASSPLAGGSSLAEQFF TGTGCCAGCAGCCCCCTAGCGGGGGGGTCTAGTTTAGCTGAGCAGTTCTTC
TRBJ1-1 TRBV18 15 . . CASSEGMATNTEAFF TGTGCCAGCTCGGAGGGGATGGCTACGAACACTGAAGCTTTCTTT
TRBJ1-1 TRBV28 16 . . CASSFPGHPSNTEAFF TGTGCCAGCAGTTTCCCCGGACATCCCTCGAACACTGAAGCTTTCTTT
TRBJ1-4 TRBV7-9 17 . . CASSSPPWGQGNEKLFF TGTGCCAGCAGCTCCCCACCATGGGGGCAGGGTAATGAAAAACTGTTTTTT
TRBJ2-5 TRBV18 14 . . CASSPLQSQETQYF TGTGCCAGCTCACCACTTCAATCCCAAGAGACCCAGTACTTC
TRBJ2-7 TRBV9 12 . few CASSVHGAEQYF TGTGCCAGCAGCGTACATGGGGCCGAGCAGTACTTC
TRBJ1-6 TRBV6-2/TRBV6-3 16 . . CASSYPGSGERSPLHF TGTGCCAGCAGTTACCCGGGATCAGGGGAACGCTCACCCCTCCACTTT
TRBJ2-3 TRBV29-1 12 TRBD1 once CSVGQGSDTQYF TGCAGCGTTGGACAGGGGTCAGATACGCAGTATTTT
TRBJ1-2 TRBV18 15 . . CASYPPGGSAYGYTF TGTGCCAGCTATCCGCCGGGGGGCTCGGCCTATGGCTACACCTTC
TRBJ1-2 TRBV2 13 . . CASRRPPEEGYTF TGTGCCAGCAGACGACCGCCTGAGGAGGGCTACACCTTC
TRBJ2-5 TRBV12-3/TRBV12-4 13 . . CASSPSRVVTQYF TGTGCCAGCAGCCCTAGTAGGGTGGTGACCCAGTACTTC
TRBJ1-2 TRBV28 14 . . CASSFAGSLYGYTF TGTGCCAGCAGTTTCGCGGGCAGTCTCTATGGCTACACCTTC
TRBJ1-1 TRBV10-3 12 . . CAISDSITEAFF TGTGCCATCAGTGATTCAATCACTGAAGCTTTCTTT
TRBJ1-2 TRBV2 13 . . CASLDLANYGYTF TGTGCCAGCCTAGATCTAGCTAACTATGGCTACACCTTC
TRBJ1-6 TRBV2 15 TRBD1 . CASSADRVVGSPLHF TGTGCCAGCAGTGCCGACAGGGTCGTGGGTTCACCCCTCCACTTT
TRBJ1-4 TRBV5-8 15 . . CASSFYRDNNEKLFF TGTGCCAGCAGCTTCTACCGGGATAATAATGAAAAACTGTTTTTT
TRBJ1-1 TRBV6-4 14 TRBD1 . CASSDRDRATEAFF TGTGCCAGCAGTGACCGGGACAGGGCAACTGAAGCTTTCTTT
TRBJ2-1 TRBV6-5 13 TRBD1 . CASSSWTGNEQFF TGTGCCAGCAGTTCCTGGACAGGGAATGAGCAGTTCTTC
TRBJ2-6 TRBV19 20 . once CASSIYPLTGIYAGANVLTF TGTGCCAGTAGTATTTACCCCCTAACAGGGATTTACGCTGGGGCCAACGTCCTGACTTTC
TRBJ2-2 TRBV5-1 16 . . CASSSVGPPNTGELFF TGCGCCAGCAGCTCAGTCGGCCCACCGAACACCGGGGAGCTGTTTTTT
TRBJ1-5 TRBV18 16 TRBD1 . CASSPSRDRMRQPQHF TGTGCCAGCTCACCAAGTCGGGACAGGATGCGTCAGCCCCAGCATTTT
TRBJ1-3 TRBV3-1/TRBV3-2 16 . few CASSHDGSPSGNTIYF TGTGCCAGCAGCCACGACGGTTCGCCCTCTGGAAACACCATATATTTT